A selection of T cell receptor beta chains follows, all from one sample in a study of T cells after yellow fever vaccination. Using its own MiXCR run on the 5' RACE reads, TCRdb lists one record per CDR3 protein. The table has a few hundred thousand distinct CDR3 sequences, over 4.5% seen once. The material sequenced was CD4+ T cells sorted from PBMCs, taken on the day of the yellow fever booster vaccination. Source of these receptors: a man aged 18-30 years who received the YFV17D yellow fever vaccine. Each CDR3 is given with its conserved first and last residue. D genes are given only for firm matches. Rows may omit the clone size; those that give it use once, few, many or a size class.

14,TRBJ1-2,few,TRBV20-1,TRBD1,CSARTGQGTEGYTF,TGCAGTGCTAGAACGGGACAGGGGACCGAAGGCTACACCTTC
14,TRBJ1-2,few,TRBV3-1,TRBD1,CASSRSGTGDGYTF,TGTGCCAGCAGCCGCTCAGGGACAGGGGACGGCTACACCTTC
15,TRBJ2-1,few,TRBV24-1,NA,CATSPGRSSYNEQFF,TGTGCCACCTCACCGGGACGGAGCTCCTACAATGAGCAGTTCTTC
12,TRBJ2-7,few,TRBV29-1,NA,CSVSTASYEQYF,TGCAGCGTCAGCACCGCGAGCTACGAGCAGTACTTC
13,TRBJ2-7,few,TRBV25-1,TRBD1,CASSPDRVSEQYF,TGTGCCAGCAGTCCAGACAGGGTGAGCGAGCAGTACTTC
18,TRBJ1-2,NA,TRBV4-3,NA,CASSQDYGKGMVNYGYTF,TGCGCCAGCAGCCAAGATTACGGAAAGGGAATGGTGAACTATGGCTACACCTTC
18,TRBJ2-6,NA,TRBV18,NA,CASSPPGTYVSGANVLTF,TGTGCCAGCTCACCGCCTGGGACATACGTATCTGGGGCCAACGTCCTGACTTTC
15,TRBJ1-1,NA,TRBV7-2,TRBD1,CASSPTGQGRTEAFF,TGTGCCAGCAGCCCGACGGGACAGGGGCGCACTGAAGCTTTCTTT
15,TRBJ2-1,many,TRBV5-1,TRBD2,CASMAGGGGSPEQFF,TGCGCCAGTATGGCCGGGGGGGGCGGTTCCCCCGAGCAGTTCTTC
14,TRBJ1-2,many,TRBV7-2,NA,CASSSPGRNYGYTF,TGTGCCAGCAGCTCCCCCGGACGGAACTATGGCTACACCTTC
12,TRBJ2-3,many,TRBV10-3,TRBD2,CAAGTSGDTQYF,TGTGCCGCCGGGACTAGCGGGGATACGCAGTATTTT
13,TRBJ2-3,NA,TRBV25-1,NA,CASSHGSTDTQYF,TGTGCCAGCAGTCACGGCAGCACAGATACGCAGTATTTT
14,TRBJ2-3,many,TRBV5-1,NA,CASSQGLSTDTQYF,TGCGCCAGCAGCCAGGGACTTAGCACAGATACGCAGTATTTT
15,TRBJ2-6,few,TRBV6-2/TRBV6-3,NA,CASSYPGSGANVLTF,TGTGCCAGCAGTTACCCGGGTTCTGGGGCCAACGTCCTGACTTTC
16,TRBJ2-3,many,TRBV4-3,NA,CASSPRAGFGTDTQYF,TGCGCCAGCAGCCCCCGCGCAGGGTTCGGCACAGATACGCAGTATTTT
15,TRBJ2-5,few,TRBV12-5,NA,CASGLLTLDRETQYF,TGTGCTAGTGGTTTGCTTACGCTAGATCGGGAGACCCAGTACTTC
15,TRBJ2-5,few,TRBV10-3,TRBD2,CATGGPSGGQETQYF,TGTGCCACCGGCGGTCCGAGCGGGGGCCAAGAGACCCAGTACTTC
13,TRBJ2-5,many,TRBV2,NA,CASGQGIQETQYF,TGTGCCAGCGGGCAGGGCATCCAAGAGACCCAGTACTTC
14,TRBJ1-2,many,TRBV4-2,TRBD1,CASSQGGTAYGYTF,TGTGCCAGCAGCCAGGGCGGGACAGCCTATGGCTACACCTTC
14,TRBJ1-1,NA,TRBV12-3/TRBV12-4,NA,CASSTGPPYTEAFF,TGTGCCAGCAGCACCGGGCCCCCCTACACTGAAGCTTTCTTT
14,TRBJ2-7,few,TRBV6-2/TRBV6-3,NA,CASRSEGGRGEQYF,TGTGCCAGCAGGAGTGAGGGGGGACGAGGCGAGCAGTACTTC
14,TRBJ2-6,NA,TRBV10-2,NA,CASVGGAGANVLTF,TGCGCCAGCGTTGGAGGAGCTGGGGCCAACGTCCTGACTTTC
14,TRBJ2-5,many,TRBV7-9,NA,CASSFWAIQETQYF,TGTGCCAGCAGCTTTTGGGCGATCCAAGAGACCCAGTACTTC